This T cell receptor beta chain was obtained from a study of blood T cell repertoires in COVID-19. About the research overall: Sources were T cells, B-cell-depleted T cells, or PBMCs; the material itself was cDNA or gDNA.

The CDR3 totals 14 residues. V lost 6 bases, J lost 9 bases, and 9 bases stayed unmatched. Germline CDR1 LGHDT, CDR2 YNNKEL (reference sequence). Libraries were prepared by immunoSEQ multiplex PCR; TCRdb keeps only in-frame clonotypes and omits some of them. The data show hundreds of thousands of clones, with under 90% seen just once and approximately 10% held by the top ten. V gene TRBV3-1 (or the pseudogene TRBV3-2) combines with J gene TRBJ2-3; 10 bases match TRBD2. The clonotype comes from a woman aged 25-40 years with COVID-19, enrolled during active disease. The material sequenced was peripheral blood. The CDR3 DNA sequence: TGTGCCAGCAGGCTCAGCGGGGGGGCCGGGACGCAGTATTTT. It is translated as CASRLSGGAGTQYF.